This TCR beta chain derives from a study of blood T cell repertoires in COVID-19. This CDR3 has 19 amino acids. Germline V gives CDR1 SGDLS, CDR2 YYNGEE. The V segment lost 4 bases and the J segment 1 base; nucleotides outside the gene matches: 15. Measured with immunoSEQ multiplex PCR; TCRdb has only the in-frame clones, and not every one. This table holds 200,000 or so clones, around nine tenths found once. Sequencing was performed on peripheral blood. The genes are TRBV9 and TRBJ2-5, with 11 bases matching TRBD2. The receptor was isolated from a woman aged 60 to 75 with acute or convalescent COVID-19. The CDR3 spells CASSPAKELAGVFQETQYF. CDR3 coding DNA: TGTGCCAGCAGCCCCGCGAAAGAACTAGCGGGAGTCTTCCAAGAGACCCAGTACTTC. The full variable domain, with the rest looked up from reference TRBV9 and TRBJ2-5, is DSGVTQTPKHLITATGQRVTLRCSPRSGDLSVYWYQQSLDQGLQFLIQYYNGEERAKGNILERFSAQQFPDLHSELNLSSLELGDSALYFCASSPAKELAGVFQETQYFGPGTRLLVL.